The rows below give T cell receptor beta chains drawn from one sample of a study of cytomegalovirus exposure and HLA in healthy donors. Method: immunoSEQ multiplex PCR; TCRdb's copy keeps in-frame clones and lacks some. The data hold roughly 180,000 clones, with 84% observed a single time. Input material: PBMCs. These receptors were taken from a boy under 18 in good health and CMV-seronegative. Each CDR3 is given with its conserved first and last residue. D genes are given only for firm matches. The size of a clone is reported for some rows only, either as once, few or many, or as a class for expanded clones.

clone size | J gene | V gene | D gene | CDR3 protein | CDR3 DNA
- | TRBJ1-4 | TRBV28 | TRBD1 | CASKDRFYEKLFF | TGTGCCAGCAAGGACAGGTTTTATGAAAAACTGTTTTTT
- | TRBJ1-5 | TRBV19 | - | CASSIDRGVDQPQHF | TGTGCCAGTAGTATAGACAGGGGAGTAGATCAGCCCCAGCATTTT
- | TRBJ2-7 | TRBV2 | TRBD1 | CASSYGTGGYEQYF | TGTGCCAGCAGTTATGGGACAGGGGGCTACGAGCAGTACTTC
- | TRBJ1-1 | TRBV6-4 | TRBD1 | CASSEGGGGMNTEAFF | TGTGCCAGCAGTGAAGGGGGCGGAGGGATGAACACTGAAGCTTTCTTT
few | TRBJ1-4 | TRBV5-1 | TRBD1 | CASSLGQGVPTGEKLFF | TGCGCCAGCAGCCTCGGACAGGGGGTTCCCACCGGTGAAAAACTGTTTTTT
once | TRBJ2-7 | TRBV30 | - | CAWRSSVSYEQYF | TGTGCCTGGAGATCAAGCGTTTCCTACGAGCAGTACTTC
- | TRBJ1-5 | TRBV2 | TRBD1 | CASSVRRTGESGPQHF | TGTGCCAGCAGTGTTCGTAGGACAGGAGAATCAGGGCCCCAGCATTTT
- | TRBJ1-1 | TRBV7-3 | - | CASSLGRVEFADTEAFF | TGTGCCAGCAGCTTGGGCAGGGTAGAGTTCGCGGACACTGAAGCTTTCTTT
- | TRBJ2-2 | TRBV5-1 | - | CASSLSGNTGELFF | TGCGCCAGCAGCTTGAGCGGGAACACCGGGGAGCTGTTTTTT
few | TRBJ1-3 | TRBV5-4 | - | CASSRQSSGSGNTIYF | TGTGCCAGCAGCCGACAGTCCTCTGGCTCTGGAAACACCATATATTTT
- | TRBJ1-4 | TRBV19 | TRBD1 | CASSTTGTGANEKLFF | TGTGCCAGTAGTACGACCGGGACAGGGGCTAATGAAAAACTGTTTTTT
- | TRBJ2-1 | TRBV6-1 | TRBD1 | CASSRQGWNEQFF | TGTGCCAGCAGTCGACAGGGCTGGAATGAGCAGTTCTTC
- | TRBJ1-5 | TRBV7-2 | - | CASSPTGGNQPQHF | TGTGCCAGCAGCCCCACCGGGGGGAATCAGCCCCAGCATTTT
- | TRBJ2-7 | TRBV6-1 | - | CASSLRDFSYEQYF | TGTGCCAGCAGCCTCCGGGACTTCTCCTACGAGCAGTACTTC
- | TRBJ2-2 | TRBV19 | - | CASSIVQGSIAGELFF | TGTGCCAGTAGTATAGTTCAGGGTTCAATTGCCGGGGAGCTGTTTTTT
- | TRBJ2-2 | TRBV5-1 | TRBD2 | CASRQRDLTGELFF | TGCGCCAGCCGCCAGCGGGACTTAACCGGGGAGCTGTTTTTT
- | TRBJ2-3 | TRBV9 | TRBD2 | CASSVSPGATSGRATDTQYF | TGTGCCAGCAGCGTATCCCCTGGCGCGACTAGCGGGAGGGCCACAGATACGCAGTATTTT
once | TRBJ2-7 | TRBV20-1 | - | CSAARLYEQYF | TGCAGTGCGGCCCGCTTGTACGAGCAGTACTTC
- | TRBJ2-3 | TRBV30 | TRBD1 | CAGGQGIIDTQYF | TGTGCCGGGGGACAGGGGATTATTGATACGCAGTATTTT
few | TRBJ2-7 | TRBV4-1 | TRBD1 | CASSQLGDRVPEQYF | TGCGCCAGCAGCCAATTAGGGGACAGGGTTCCCGAGCAGTACTTC